The rows below give T cell receptor beta chains drawn from one sample of a study of a mutant IDH1 vaccine in newly diagnosed glioma. Generated by immunoSEQ multiplex PCR, the TCRdb table keeps only in-frame clones and is missing some. In the table there are roughly 60,000 clones, roughly 85% of which are singletons. Their antigen targets remain unknown. Material: PBMCs, obtained from a glioma patient whose treatment included an IDH1 peptide vaccine. Receptors originate from a man aged 25 to 40 with glioma. Both conserved end residues are part of each CDR3. Each record gives: D gene, clone size, V gene, J gene, CDR3 DNA, CDR3 protein. The D gene is left open where the match is weak. For some rows the clone size is stated as once, few or many, or as a class when expanded; others skip it.

NA	NA	TRBV14	TRBJ2-7	TGTGCCAGCAGCCGGGGGGCCTCCTACGAGCAGTACTTC	CASSRGASYEQYF
NA	NA	TRBV28	TRBJ1-4	TGTGCCAGCAGGGCCCCCTGGGGGGCGGCTAATGAAAAACTGTTTTTT	CASRAPWGAANEKLFF
NA	once	TRBV19	TRBJ2-7	TGTGCCAGTAGTATGGGGCAGCCCTACGAGCAGTACTTC	CASSMGQPYEQYF
NA	NA	TRBV6-6	TRBJ1-5	TGTGCCAGCAGTCCCAGAGGGGGGGTTGGCAATCAGCCCCAGCATTTT	CASSPRGGVGNQPQHF
NA	NA	TRBV18	TRBJ2-1	TGTGCCAGCTCACCACAGTCGGCGAATGAGCAGTTCTTC	CASSPQSANEQFF
NA	NA	TRBV9	TRBJ2-1	TGTGCCAGCAGCGTATCGGGTGAGCAGTTCTTC	CASSVSGEQFF
TRBD2	NA	TRBV7-2	TRBJ2-5	TGTGCCAGCAGCCCCGCCAGCGGGGGGGCAGGAGAGACCCAGTACTTC	CASSPASGGAGETQYF
NA	NA	TRBV28	TRBJ1-6	TGTGCCAGCAGTTCCCCAACAGGGAGTAATCGGTCACCCCTCCACTTT	CASSSPTGSNRSPLHF
TRBD2	NA	TRBV6-4	TRBJ2-3	TGTGCCAGCAGTGTTTTCGGGGGGGCAGTCGCAGATACGCAGTATTTT	CASSVFGGAVADTQYF
NA	NA	TRBV11-2	TRBJ2-1	TGTGCCAGCAGCTTAGAATCCACGGATGAGCAGTTCTTC	CASSLESTDEQFF
NA	NA	TRBV28	TRBJ1-2	TGTGCCAGCAGTTTTAGTTCCCCTGGCTACATCTTC	CASSFSSPGYIF
NA	NA	TRBV5-1	TRBJ1-1	TGCGCCAGCAGTAACCAGAACACTGAAGCTTTCTTT	CASSNQNTEAFF
NA	NA	TRBV19	TRBJ1-5	TGTGCCAGTACCCCGGACAGTAAGTGGGACGGCAATCAGCCCCAGCATTTT	CASTPDSKWDGNQPQHF
TRBD1	NA	TRBV2	TRBJ1-1	TGTGCCAGCGGACAGGGGGTGAATACTGAAGCTTTCTTT	CASGQGVNTEAFF
NA	NA	TRBV21-1	TRBJ2-4	TGTGCCAGCAGCAAAGGGGGGAATTGGGACATTCAGTACTTC	CASSKGGNWDIQYF
NA	few	TRBV19	TRBJ1-1	TGTGCCAGTAGTCTCCGGACAGTAGGGAACACTGAAGCTTTCTTT	CASSLRTVGNTEAFF
NA	NA	TRBV7-9	TRBJ1-2	TGTGCCAGCAGCTCTTATGGGAGCTCTGAAGGGTATGGCTACACCTTC	CASSSYGSSEGYGYTF
NA	NA	TRBV7-9	TRBJ1-1	TGTGCCGTCCGTGGGAACACTGAAGCTTTCTTT	CAVRGNTEAFF
NA	NA	TRBV6-5	TRBJ1-5	TGTGCCAGCAGGCAGGGGAGGAGGTGCAATCAGCCCCAGCATTTT	CASRQGRRCNQPQHF
NA	NA	TRBV13	TRBJ1-5	TGTGCCAGCAGCTTGCGGGGCAATCAGCCCCAGCATTTT	CASSLRGNQPQHF
TRBD2	NA	TRBV14	TRBJ2-3	TGTGCCAGCAGCCAAGAGGGGCCGGGACTATTGCGCACAGATACGCAGTATTTT	CASSQEGPGLLRTDTQYF
NA	few	TRBV5-4	TRBJ1-1	TGTGCCTTTGGGGGGTCGGTAAGCACTGAAGCTTTCTTT	CAFGGSVSTEAFF
TRBD1	NA	TRBV11-1	TRBJ2-2	TGTGCCAGCAGCCCCCGTAAGGGACAGGGACCCACCGGGGAGCTGTTTTTT	CASSPRKGQGPTGELFF
NA	NA	TRBV5-1	TRBJ1-4	TGCGCCAGCAGCTCGGATTCAACTAATGAAAAACTGTTTTTT	CASSSDSTNEKLFF
TRBD1	NA	TRBV5-4	TRBJ2-7	TGTGCCAGCAGCACACAGGGGGCATCGGGCTACGAGCAGTACTTC	CASSTQGASGYEQYF
TRBD2	NA	TRBV6-6	TRBJ2-7	TGTGCCAGCAGTTACTCGAGTAGCGGGGTTCGCGAGCAGTACTTC	CASSYSSSGVREQYF
NA	NA	TRBV9	TRBJ1-1	TGTGCCAGCAGCGTATTAGCGGGGCACGGTGAAGCTTTCTTT	CASSVLAGHGEAFF
NA	NA	TRBV4-2	TRBJ1-1	TGTGCCAGCAGCTTGGTAGGGGAGAACACTGAAGCTTTCTTT	CASSLVGENTEAFF
TRBD2	NA	TRBV30	TRBJ2-1	TGTGCCTGGAGTCTAAAGGGACTAGCGGGGGTGAGTGAGCAGTTCTTC	CAWSLKGLAGVSEQFF
NA	NA	TRBV5-1	TRBJ2-1	TGCGCCAGCAGCTTGGACCAGAACCACTACAATGAGCAGTTCTTC	CASSLDQNHYNEQFF
TRBD2	NA	TRBV2	TRBJ2-1	TGTGCCAGCAGTGAAGGACGTAGCGGGGGGGGAGGTGAGCAGTTCTTC	CASSEGRSGGGGEQFF
NA	few	TRBV11-2	TRBJ1-3	TGTGCCAGCAGCTTAGGAGGGCTTTCCTCTGGAAACACCATATATTTT	CASSLGGLSSGNTIYF
TRBD2	NA	TRBV28	TRBJ2-1	TGTGCCAGCAGTTCGGGACTAGCGCCTGAGCAGTTCTTC	CASSSGLAPEQFF
NA	NA	TRBV18	TRBJ2-3	TGTGCCAGCTCACGGACCCACACAGATACGCAGTATTTT	CASSRTHTDTQYF
TRBD2	once	TRBV11-2	TRBJ2-5	TGTGCCAGCAGCTCGGGACTAGCGGGGATAGGAGAGACCCAGTACTTC	CASSSGLAGIGETQYF
TRBD1	NA	TRBV30	TRBJ1-5	TGTGCCTGGAGTCAGGGGGCAGGTCAGCCCCAGCATTTT	CAWSQGAGQPQHF